These 22 T cell receptor beta chains were sequenced from one sample in a study of control samples from healthy donors and cancer patients. The method was immunoSEQ multiplex PCR; TCRdb's version includes in-frame clones alone and lacks a portion of them. This sample yields under 450,000 clones, of which 75% to 95% are seen a single time; 5.5% to 8% belongs to the top ten. Sequencing input: PBMCs. These receptors were obtained from a middle-aged man with head and neck cancer.

The chain employs TRBV3-1 (or the pseudogene TRBV3-2) and TRBJ2-6; D unclear. CDR3 length: 15 amino acids. Trimming took 4 bases from V and 8 from J, leaving 15 bases between them. Germline V gene data show CDR1 as LGHDT and CDR2 as YNNKEL (reference sequence). CDR3 amino acids: CASSPTAAGSNVLTF. The CDR3 region has the DNA TGTGCCAGCAGCCCGACCGCCGCCGGGTCCAACGTCCTGACTTTC.

The count of this clone is one. The chain recombines TRBV3-1 (or the pseudogene TRBV3-2) with TRBJ2-5; 11 bases are a match to TRBD2. CDR1 is LGHDT, CDR2 YNNKEL, per germline (reference sequence). This CDR3 is 15 amino acids long. J was trimmed by 5 bases and V by 6 bases; bases with no gene match: 8. CDR3 DNA: TGTGCCAGCAGTCACCTCGGGACTAGCGGTGAGACCCAGTACTTC. This translates into CASSHLGTSGETQYF.

In this sample, this clone turned up once. J is TRBJ2-3 and V is TRBV6-2 or TRBV6-3; D remains unclear. The germline gives CDR1 MNHEY, CDR2 SVGEGT. V was clipped by 8 bases and J by 5 bases, with 14 bases between them. This CDR3 has 13 amino acids. CDR3 loop: CASRPGSVDTQYF. For the CDR3, the DNA is TGTGCCAGCCGCCCCGGCAGCGTAGATACGCAGTATTTT.

The chain carries TRBV3-1 (or the pseudogene TRBV3-2) and TRBJ1-2; the D is unclear. Germline-derived CDR1 and CDR2 are LGHDT and YNNKEL (reference sequence). This CDR3 has 14 residues. V was cut by 4 bases and J by 3 bases, with 12 bases left in between. The CDR3 sequence is CASSRRDPHYGYTF. CDR3 nucleotides: TGTGCCAGCAGCCGGCGCGACCCCCACTATGGCTACACCTTC.

The CDR3 region has the DNA TGTGCCAGCAGGTTCGGGCTAGCGGGATCCGAGCAGTACTTC. Amino acids: CASRFGLAGSEQYF. The rearrangement uses TRBV11-2 and TRBJ2-7; 9 positions match TRBD2. Germline V lookup: CDR1 SGHAT, CDR2 FQNNGV. V dropped 6 bases and J dropped 6; count of bases not matched to a gene: 9. The CDR3 extends over 14 amino acids.

This rearrangement joins TRBV5-1 to TRBJ2-2; D gene uncertain. V was pared by 1 base and J by 2 bases, with 12 bases between. The CDR3 is 16 residues long. Germline CDR1 is SGHRS and CDR2 is YFSETQ. The DNA for the CDR3 is TGCGCCAGCAGCTTGCAGACCGAGCGAAACACCGGGGAGCTGTTTTTT. This encodes CASSLQTERNTGELFF.

The chain links TRBV24-1 to TRBJ1-5, with D possibly TRBD1 on 5 matching bases. There are 14 residues in the CDR3. The germline V gene has CDR1 KGHDR and CDR2 SFDVKD. Trimming removed 9 bases at V and 0 bases at J, with 11 bases between. The chain's CDR3 is CATLGADSNQPQHF. DNA of the CDR3: TGTGCCACCCTCGGGGCAGATAGCAATCAGCCCCAGCATTTT.

This clone was detected only once. The chain is built from TRBV14 and TRBJ1-2; D ambiguous. Germline V gene sequence: CDR1 SGHDN, CDR2 FVKESK. Trimming shortened V by 4 bases and J by 0 bases, and 12 bases separated the two germline ends. The CDR3 spans 15 residues. The CDR3 loop is CASSPEEGTNYGYTF. The CDR3 DNA is TGTGCCAGCAGCCCCGAAGAGGGAACTAACTATGGCTACACCTTC.

CDR3 DNA: TGTGCCAGCAGTATATCCGGGACAGGGTTCTACGAGCAGTACTTC. Its protein product is CASSISGTGFYEQYF. The V call is TRBV28, the J call TRBJ2-7; the match to TRBD1 covers 9 bases. The V and J ends lost 5 bases and 3 bases, in that order; junction bases with no gene match: 8. Looked up from germline, CDR1 is MDHEN and CDR2 is SYDVKM. CDR3 length: 15 residues.

The rearrangement uses TRBV6-1 and TRBJ1-1; no definite D call. V was shortened by 2 bases and J by 0 bases, with 7 bases between the two germline ends. Germline V gene lookup returns CDR1 MNHNS and CDR2 SASEGT. CDR3 length equals 14 residues. CDR3: CASSEIGLNTEAFF. In DNA form, the CDR3 reads TGTGCCAGCAGTGAAATTGGACTGAACACTGAAGCTTTCTTT.

The V and J genes are TRBV7-2 and TRBJ2-2; a weak D match, TRBD1 (6 bases). Trimming stripped 4 bases from V and 14 bases from J, with 17 bases between. The CDR3 loop spans 13 amino acids. CDR1 is SGHTA, CDR2 FQGNSA, per germline. This CDR3 reads CASSSPGHPILFF. CDR3 coding DNA: TGTGCCAGCAGCTCACCGGGACACCCGATTCTGTTTTTT.

J is TRBJ2-7 and V is TRBV3-1 (or the pseudogene TRBV3-2); possibly TRBD1 or TRBD2 for D (5 bases each). Trimming left V 1 base short and J 3 bases short, with 10 bases between. The length of the CDR3 is 14 residues. Germline CDR1 and CDR2: LGHDT and YNNKEL (reference sequence). The CDR3 DNA reads as TGTGCCAGCAGCCAAGCTGGGGGTTTCTACGAGCAGTACTTC. Amino acid sequence: CASSQAGGFYEQYF.

The rearrangement links TRBV15 to TRBJ1-4; D is ambiguous. Deletions cut 5 bases from V and 2 bases from J, with 15 bases between. Germline assignment: CDR1 LNHNV and CDR2 YYDKDF (reference sequence). This CDR3 comprises 16 residues. The CDR3 protein is CATSLGPLVTNEKLFF. CDR3 coding DNA: TGTGCCACCAGCCTAGGGCCCTTGGTGACTAATGAAAAACTGTTTTTT.

The rearrangement joins TRBV18 to TRBJ2-3, with TRBD2 identical over 12 bases. After removal of 3 bases from V and 2 bases from J, the junction contained 6 bases not matched to a gene. The CDR3 runs 17 residues. The germline CDR1 and CDR2 sequences are KGHSH and LQKENI. The CDR3 sequence is CASSPLLAGGNTDTQYF. CDR3 in DNA: TGTGCCAGCTCACCCCTCCTAGCGGGGGGGAACACAGATACGCAGTATTTT.

The chain couples TRBV11-1 to TRBJ2-5, with a tentative D call TRBD1 (6 bases). V lost 1 base and J lost 2, with 11 bases in between. Germline V gene sequence: CDR1 SGHAT, CDR2 FQDESV (reference sequence). This CDR3 region has 15 residues. In nucleotides, the CDR3 is TGTGCCAGCAGCTTAGATGGGACAAGTCAAGAGACCCAGTACTTC. Protein product: CASSLDGTSQETQYF. Full variable domain (rest looked up from reference TRBV11-1 and TRBJ2-5): EAEVAQSPRYKITEKSQAVAFWCDPISGHATLYWYRQILGQGPELLVQFQDESVVDDSQLPKDRFSAERLKGVDSTLKIQPAELGDSAMYLCASSLDGTSQETQYFGPGTRLLVL.

The gene calls are TRBV7-8 and TRBJ1-3; D unclear. The CDR3 totals 15 residues. The V gene lost 5 bases and the J gene lost 0 bases, with 11 bases spanning the gap. CDR1 is SGHVS, CDR2 FQNEAQ, per germline. The DNA for the CDR3 is TGTGCCAGCAGCCTTAACAGCTTCTCTGGAAACACCATATATTTT. It specifies CASSLNSFSGNTIYF.

The chain recombines TRBV2 with TRBJ1-4, with 7 bases matching TRBD1. Per germline, CDR1 SNHLY and CDR2 FYNNEI. V dropped 5 bases and J dropped 5; count of bases not matched to a gene: 8. The CDR3 loop spans 15 amino acids. CDR3 region: CASSRSGTENEKLFF. The DNA for the CDR3 is TGTGCCAGCAGTCGATCCGGGACAGAGAATGAAAAACTGTTTTTT.

V usage is TRBV29-1 and J usage is TRBJ2-3; the D gene could be TRBD1 or TRBD2 (6 bases each). The CDR3 extends over 15 amino acids. Looked up from germline, CDR1 is SQVTM and CDR2 is ANQGSEA. V lost 2 bases and J 0 bases, leaving 12 bases between the germline ends. The chain's CDR3 is CSVESAGQSTDTQYF. Written as DNA, the CDR3 is TGCAGCGTTGAAAGTGCGGGACAAAGCACAGATACGCAGTATTTT.

This chain joins TRBV29-1 and TRBJ1-1, with D possibly being TRBD1 (6 bases). The germline V and J ends were trimmed by 2 bases and 0 bases, with 7 bases remaining between them. CDR1 and CDR2 (germline): SQVTM, ANQGSEA. The CDR3 contains 13 residues. CDR3 nucleotide sequence: TGCAGCGTTGAAACAGGGATGAACACTGAAGCTTTCTTT. The encoded protein is CSVETGMNTEAFF.

The V call is TRBV10-3, the J call TRBJ2-7; 8 positions match TRBD1. Losses at the gene ends were 6 bases for V and 6 bases for J; bases not matched to a gene: 7. The CDR3 has 13 amino acids. Germline V gene sequence: CDR1 ENHRY, CDR2 SYGVKD. The chain's CDR3 is CAISRQGWPEQYF. The CDR3 nucleotides read TGTGCCATCAGCCGACAGGGGTGGCCCGAGCAGTACTTC.

This chain joins TRBV5-5 and TRBJ2-7; 10 nucleotides line up with TRBD1. The ends lost 3 bases at V and 4 bases at J; junction bases unmatched: 7. The germline V gene has CDR1 SGHKS and CDR2 YYEKEE (reference sequence). The CDR3 totals 15 residues. CDR3 amino acids: CASSSGQGPPYEQYF. In DNA, the CDR3 is TGTGCCAGCAGCTCGGGACAGGGGCCACCTTACGAGCAGTACTTC.

The chain has TRBV19 and TRBJ2-5; 9 bases are a match to TRBD2. CDR1 and CDR2 from the germline V gene are LNHDA and SQIVND (reference sequence). CDR3 length: 16 amino acids. V was clipped by 5 bases and J by 7 bases; unmatched bases: 14. DNA of the CDR3: TGTGCCAGTAGTTCGGGACTAGCAGACGGACTGACGACCCAGTACTTC. Protein sequence: CASSSGLADGLTTQYF.